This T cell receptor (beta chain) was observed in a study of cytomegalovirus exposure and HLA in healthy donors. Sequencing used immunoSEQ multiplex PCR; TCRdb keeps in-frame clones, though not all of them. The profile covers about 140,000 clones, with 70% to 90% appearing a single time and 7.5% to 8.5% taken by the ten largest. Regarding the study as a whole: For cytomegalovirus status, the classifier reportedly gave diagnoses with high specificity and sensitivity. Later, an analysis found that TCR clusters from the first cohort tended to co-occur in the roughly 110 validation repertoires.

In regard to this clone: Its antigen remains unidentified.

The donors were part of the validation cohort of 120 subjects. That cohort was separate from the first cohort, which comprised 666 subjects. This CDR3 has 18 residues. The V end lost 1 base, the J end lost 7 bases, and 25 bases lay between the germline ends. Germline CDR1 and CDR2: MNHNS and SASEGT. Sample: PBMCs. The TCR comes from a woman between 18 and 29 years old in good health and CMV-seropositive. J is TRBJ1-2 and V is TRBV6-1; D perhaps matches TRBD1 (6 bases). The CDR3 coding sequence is TGTGCCAGCAGTGAAGGCGCCGGTTTCGCAGGGGAAGGTGGTGGCTACACCTTC. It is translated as CASSEGAGFAGEGGGYTF.